The rows below give T cell receptor beta chains drawn from one sample of a study of blood T cell repertoires in COVID-19. Profiled with immunoSEQ multiplex PCR; TCRdb holds only in-frame clones, not every one. In the table there are about 120,000 clones, about 85% of which are singletons. Sequencing was performed on peripheral blood. These receptors all stem from a woman older than 75 with acute or convalescent COVID-19. The CDR3 runs from the conserved cysteine through the conserved F or W. D genes are given only for firm matches. The size entry is marked missing in some rows and otherwise reads once, few, many or a size class.

V	size	J	D	DNA	CDR3
TRBV12-3/TRBV12-4	-	TRBJ2-2	-	TGTGCCAGCAGTTCTGACACCGGGGAGCTGTTTTTT	CASSSDTGELFF
TRBV4-1	-	TRBJ2-5	-	TGCGCCAGCAGCCATTACGGGGGACAAGAGACCCAGTACTTC	CASSHYGGQETQYF
TRBV5-1	few	TRBJ2-5	-	TGCGCCAGCAGCTTAGGATTACAGCACTACCAAGAGACCCAGTACTTC	CASSLGLQHYQETQYF
TRBV6-4	-	TRBJ1-5	-	TGTGCCAGCAGCCCGACAGGTTATAGCAATCAGCCCCAGCATTTT	CASSPTGYSNQPQHF
TRBV19	-	TRBJ1-5	-	TGTGCCAGTAGCCGGGGGACCAGCCCTAATCAGCCCCAGCATTTT	CASSRGTSPNQPQHF
TRBV19	once	TRBJ1-1	-	TGTGCCAGTAGCGTGGACAGCATGAACACTGAAGCTTTCTTT	CASSVDSMNTEAFF
TRBV18	-	TRBJ1-2	-	TGTGCCAGCTCACCTGGAGACCGGCTGGGCTATGGCTACACCTTC	CASSPGDRLGYGYTF
TRBV4-2	-	TRBJ1-3	TRBD1	TGTGCCAGCAGGTCCGGGACAGTAGGAAACACCATATATTTT	CASRSGTVGNTIYF
TRBV7-2	-	TRBJ1-1	TRBD1	TGTGCCAGCAGCCAGATGGCAGGGGGCACTGAAGCTTTCTTT	CASSQMAGGTEAFF
TRBV3-1/TRBV3-2	once	TRBJ1-6	-	TGTGCCAGCACGGGACGGGGGAATTCACCCCTCCACTTT	CASTGRGNSPLHF
TRBV7-9	-	TRBJ2-3	-	TGTGCCAGCAGCCCTGAACGGGGGACAGTTATCACAGATACGCAGTATTTT	CASSPERGTVITDTQYF
TRBV6-5	-	TRBJ2-3	TRBD1	TGTGCCAGCAGTTACTCGACAGGGGACCTGGATACGCAGTATTTT	CASSYSTGDLDTQYF
TRBV5-1	-	TRBJ1-2	-	TGCGCCAGCAGCCAGGACAGCCCCCTCCATGGCTACACCTTC	CASSQDSPLHGYTF
TRBV19	few	TRBJ1-2	TRBD1	TGTGCCAGTAGTATGGGGCCAGGGGGCGACTATGGCTACACCTTC	CASSMGPGGDYGYTF
TRBV28	-	TRBJ1-1	-	TGTGCCAGCAGTCCCAGGGGAGGGGGGAACACTGAAGCTTTCTTT	CASSPRGGGNTEAFF
TRBV3-1/TRBV3-2	-	TRBJ1-1	TRBD1	TGTGCCAGCAGAGTACAGGGGGCCGCCACTGAAGCTTTCTTT	CASRVQGAATEAFF
TRBV20-1	few	TRBJ1-1	-	TGCAGTGCCAGCGGAGTCACTGAAGCTTTCTTT	CSASGVTEAFF
TRBV29-1	-	TRBJ1-5	TRBD1	TGCAGCGCCGCCTCGGGACAGGGGAACAATCAGCCCCAGCATTTT	CSAASGQGNNQPQHF
TRBV3-1/TRBV3-2	-	TRBJ1-1	-	TGTGCCAGCAGCCAGCTACAGGGTATGAACACTGAAGCTTTCTTT	CASSQLQGMNTEAFF
TRBV4-2	-	TRBJ2-1	TRBD1	TGTGCCAGCAGCCACCGGGACAGGGACAATGAGCAGTTCTTC	CASSHRDRDNEQFF
TRBV6-5	-	TRBJ2-7	-	TGTGCCAGCAGCGGTCAGGGGTTGCGGCAGTACTTC	CASSGQGLRQYF
TRBV7-9	-	TRBJ1-6	-	TGTGCCAGCAGCTCCTCGGGTTCACCCCTCCACTTT	CASSSSGSPLHF